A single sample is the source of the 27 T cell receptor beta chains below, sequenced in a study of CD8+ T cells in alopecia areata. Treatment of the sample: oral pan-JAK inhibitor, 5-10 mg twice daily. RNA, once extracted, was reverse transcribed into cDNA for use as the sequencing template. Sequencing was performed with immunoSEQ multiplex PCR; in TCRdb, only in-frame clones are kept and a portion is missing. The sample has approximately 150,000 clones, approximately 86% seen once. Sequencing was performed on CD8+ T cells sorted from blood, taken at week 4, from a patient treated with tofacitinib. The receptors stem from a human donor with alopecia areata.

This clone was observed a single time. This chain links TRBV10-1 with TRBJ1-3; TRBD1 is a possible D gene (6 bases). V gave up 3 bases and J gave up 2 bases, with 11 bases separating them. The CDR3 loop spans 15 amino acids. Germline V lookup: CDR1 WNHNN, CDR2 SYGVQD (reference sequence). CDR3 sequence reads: CASSEGQPTGNTIYF. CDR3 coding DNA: TGCGCCAGCAGTGAAGGACAGCCAACTGGAAACACCATATATTTT.

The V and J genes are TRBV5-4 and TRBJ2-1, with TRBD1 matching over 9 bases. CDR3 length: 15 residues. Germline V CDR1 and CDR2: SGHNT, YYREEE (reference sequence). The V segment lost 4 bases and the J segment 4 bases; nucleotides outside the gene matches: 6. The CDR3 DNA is TGTGCCAGCAGCCTCCGGGACAGGGCTTACAATGAGCAGTTCTTC. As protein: CASSLRDRAYNEQFF.

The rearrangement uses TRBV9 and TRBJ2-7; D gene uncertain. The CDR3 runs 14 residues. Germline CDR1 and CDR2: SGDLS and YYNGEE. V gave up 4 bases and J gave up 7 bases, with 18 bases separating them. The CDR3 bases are TGTGCCAGCAGCCCCTGGGCCCTCCTAGGAGAGCAGTACTTC. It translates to CASSPWALLGEQYF.

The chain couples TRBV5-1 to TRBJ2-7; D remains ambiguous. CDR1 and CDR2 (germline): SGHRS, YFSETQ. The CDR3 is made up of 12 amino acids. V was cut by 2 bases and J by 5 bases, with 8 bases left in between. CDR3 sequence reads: CASSFDPHEQYF. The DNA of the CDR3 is TGCGCCAGCAGCTTTGACCCCCACGAGCAGTACTTC.

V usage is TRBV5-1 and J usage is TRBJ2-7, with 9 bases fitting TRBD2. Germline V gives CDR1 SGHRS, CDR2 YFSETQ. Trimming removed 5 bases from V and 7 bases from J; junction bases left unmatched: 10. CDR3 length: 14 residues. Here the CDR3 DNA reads TGCGCCAGCAGTCGGAGTAGCGGGGGATCTGAGCAGTACTTC. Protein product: CASSRSSGGSEQYF.

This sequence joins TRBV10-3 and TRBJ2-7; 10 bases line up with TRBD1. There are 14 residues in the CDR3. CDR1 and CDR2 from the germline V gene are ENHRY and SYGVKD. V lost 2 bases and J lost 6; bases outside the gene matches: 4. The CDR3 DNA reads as TGTGCCATCAGTGAGCCAGACAGGGGGCGCGAGCAGTACTTC. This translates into CAISEPDRGREQYF.

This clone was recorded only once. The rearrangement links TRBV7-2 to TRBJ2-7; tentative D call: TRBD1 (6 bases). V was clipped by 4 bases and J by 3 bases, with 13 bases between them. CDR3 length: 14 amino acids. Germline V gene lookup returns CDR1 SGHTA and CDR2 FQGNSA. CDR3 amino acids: CASSSPDRNYEQYF. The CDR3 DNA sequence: TGTGCCAGCAGCTCCCCGGACAGAAACTACGAGCAGTACTTC.

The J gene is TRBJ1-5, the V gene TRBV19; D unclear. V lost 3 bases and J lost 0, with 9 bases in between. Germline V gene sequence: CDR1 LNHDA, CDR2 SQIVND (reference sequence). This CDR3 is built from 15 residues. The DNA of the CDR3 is TGTGCCAGTAGTATCGTCGGTTATAGCAATCAGCCCCAGCATTTT. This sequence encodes CASSIVGYSNQPQHF.

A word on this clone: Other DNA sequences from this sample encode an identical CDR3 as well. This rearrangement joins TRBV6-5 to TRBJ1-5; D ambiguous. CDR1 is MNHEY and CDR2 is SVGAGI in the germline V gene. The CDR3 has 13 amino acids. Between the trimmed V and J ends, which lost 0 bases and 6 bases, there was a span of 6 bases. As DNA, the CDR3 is TGTGCCAGCAGTTACTCGATTTCTCAGCCCCAGCATTTT. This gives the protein CASSYSISQPQHF.

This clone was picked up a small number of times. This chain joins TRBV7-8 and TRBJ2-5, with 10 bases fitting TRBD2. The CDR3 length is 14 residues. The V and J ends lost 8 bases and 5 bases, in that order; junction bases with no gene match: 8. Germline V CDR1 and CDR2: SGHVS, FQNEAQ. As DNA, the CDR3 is TGTGCCAGCGGGCAGCGGGAGGGCCCGGAGACCCAGTACTTC. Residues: CASGQREGPETQYF. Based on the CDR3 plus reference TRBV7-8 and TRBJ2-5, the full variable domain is GAGVSQSPRYKVAKRGQDVALRCDPISGHVSLFWYQQALGQGPEFLTYFQNEAQLDKSGLPSDRFFAERPEGSVSTLKIQRTQQEDSAVYLCASGQREGPETQYFGPGTRLLVL.

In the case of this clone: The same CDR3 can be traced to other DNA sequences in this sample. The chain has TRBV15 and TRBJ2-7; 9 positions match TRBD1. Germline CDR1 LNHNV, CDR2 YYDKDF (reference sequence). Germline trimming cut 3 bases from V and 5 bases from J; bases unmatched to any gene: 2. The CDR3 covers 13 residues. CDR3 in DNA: TGTGCCACCAGCAGGGACAGGGGACACGAGCAGTACTTC. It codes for CATSRDRGHEQYF.

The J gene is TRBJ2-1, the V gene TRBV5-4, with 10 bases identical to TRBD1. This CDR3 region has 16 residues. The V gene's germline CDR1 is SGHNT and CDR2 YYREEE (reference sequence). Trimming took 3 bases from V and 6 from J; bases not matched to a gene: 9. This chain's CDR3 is CASSSPGQGWFNEQFF. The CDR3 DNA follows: TGTGCCAGCAGCTCTCCGGGACAGGGGTGGTTCAATGAGCAGTTCTTC.

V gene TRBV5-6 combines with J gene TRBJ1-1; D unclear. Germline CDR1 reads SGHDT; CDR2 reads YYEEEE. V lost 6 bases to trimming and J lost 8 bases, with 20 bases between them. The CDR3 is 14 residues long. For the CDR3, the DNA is TGTGCCAGCACAGGTCCCACCTTGAGAAGCGAAGCTTTCTTT. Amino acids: CASTGPTLRSEAFF.

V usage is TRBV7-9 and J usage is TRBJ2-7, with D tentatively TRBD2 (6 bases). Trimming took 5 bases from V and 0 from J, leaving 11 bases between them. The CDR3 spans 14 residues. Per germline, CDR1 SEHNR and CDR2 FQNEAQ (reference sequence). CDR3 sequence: CASSPVGGSYEQYF. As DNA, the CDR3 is TGTGCCAGCAGCCCAGTGGGGGGCTCCTACGAGCAGTACTTC. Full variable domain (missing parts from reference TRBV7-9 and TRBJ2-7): DTGVSQNPRHKITKRGQNVTFRCDPISEHNRLYWYRQTLGQGPEFLTYFQNEAQLEKSRLLSDRFSAERPKGSFSTLEIQRTEQGDSAMYLCASSPVGGSYEQYFGPGTRLTVT.

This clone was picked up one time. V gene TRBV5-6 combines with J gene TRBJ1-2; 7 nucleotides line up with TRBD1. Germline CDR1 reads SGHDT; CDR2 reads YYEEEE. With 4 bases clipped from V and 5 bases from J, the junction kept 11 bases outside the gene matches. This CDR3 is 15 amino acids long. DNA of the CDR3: TGTGCCAGCAGCGGAAACAGGGGAGTCGGGTATGGCTACACCTTC. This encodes CASSGNRGVGYGYTF.

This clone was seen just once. The CDR3 DNA follows: TGTGCCAGCAGCTTACGCACAGGGGGCCGGGAGGGCTACACCTTC. Translating gives CASSLRTGGREGYTF. The chain uses TRBV5-6 and TRBJ1-2; TRBD1 matches 9 bases. CDR1 is SGHDT, CDR2 YYEEEE, per germline. This CDR3 has 15 amino acids. The ends lost 2 bases at V and 8 bases at J; junction bases unmatched: 10.

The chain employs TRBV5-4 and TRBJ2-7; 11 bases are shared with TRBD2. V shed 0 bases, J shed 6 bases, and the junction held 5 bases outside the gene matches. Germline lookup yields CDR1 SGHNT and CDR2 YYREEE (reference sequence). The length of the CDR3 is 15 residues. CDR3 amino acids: CASSLETSGTSEQYF. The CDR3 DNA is TGTGCCAGCAGCTTGGAGACTAGCGGGACCTCCGAGCAGTACTTC.

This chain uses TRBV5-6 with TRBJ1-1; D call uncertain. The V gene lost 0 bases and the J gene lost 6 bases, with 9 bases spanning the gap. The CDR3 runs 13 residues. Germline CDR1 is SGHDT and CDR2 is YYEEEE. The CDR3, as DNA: TGTGCCAGCAGCTTGGTAGGGTCCGCTGAAGCTTTCTTT. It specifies CASSLVGSAEAFF. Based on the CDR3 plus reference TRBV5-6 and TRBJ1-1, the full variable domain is DAGVTQSPTHLIKTRGQQVTLRCSPKSGHDTVSWYQQALGQGPQFIFQYYEEEERQRGNFPDRFSGHQFPNYSSELNVNALLLGDSALYLCASSLVGSAEAFFGQGTRLTVV.

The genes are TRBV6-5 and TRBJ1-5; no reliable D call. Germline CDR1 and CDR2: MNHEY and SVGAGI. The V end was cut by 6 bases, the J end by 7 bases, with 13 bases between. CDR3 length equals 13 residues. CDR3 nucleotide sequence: TGTGCCAGCAGATGTGTCATTTGGCAGCCCCAGCATTTT. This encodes CASRCVIWQPQHF.

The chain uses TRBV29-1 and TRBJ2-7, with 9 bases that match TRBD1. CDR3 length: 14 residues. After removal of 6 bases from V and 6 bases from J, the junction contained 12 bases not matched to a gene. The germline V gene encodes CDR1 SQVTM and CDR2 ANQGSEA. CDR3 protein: CSVLGGTGKAEQYF. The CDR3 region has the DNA TGCAGCGTCCTAGGGGGGACAGGGAAGGCCGAGCAGTACTTC.

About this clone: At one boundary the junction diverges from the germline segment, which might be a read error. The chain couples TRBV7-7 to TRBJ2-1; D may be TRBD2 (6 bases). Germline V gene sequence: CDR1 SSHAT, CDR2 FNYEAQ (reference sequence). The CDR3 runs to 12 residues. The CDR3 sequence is CASSARGNEQFF. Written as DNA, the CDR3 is TGTGCTAGCAGCGCGCGGGGAAATGAGCAGTTCTTC.

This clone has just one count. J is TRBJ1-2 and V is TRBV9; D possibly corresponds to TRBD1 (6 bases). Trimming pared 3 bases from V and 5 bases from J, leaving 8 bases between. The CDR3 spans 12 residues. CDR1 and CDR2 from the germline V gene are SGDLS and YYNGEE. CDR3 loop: CASSATGYGYTF. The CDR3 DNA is TGTGCCAGCAGCGCGACAGGATATGGCTACACCTTC. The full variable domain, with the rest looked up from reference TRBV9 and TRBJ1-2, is DSGVTQTPKHLITATGQRVTLRCSPRSGDLSVYWYQQSLDQGLQFLIQYYNGEERAKGNILERFSAQQFPDLHSELNLSSLELGDSALYFCASSATGYGYTFGSGTRLTVV.

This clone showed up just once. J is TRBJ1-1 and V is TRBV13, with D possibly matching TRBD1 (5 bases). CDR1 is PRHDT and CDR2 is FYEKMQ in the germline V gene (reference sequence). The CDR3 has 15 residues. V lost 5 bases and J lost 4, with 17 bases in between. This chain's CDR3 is CASSPRTSWGTEAFF. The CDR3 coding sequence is TGTGCCAGCAGCCCTAGGACATCCTGGGGCACTGAAGCTTTCTTT.

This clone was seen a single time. The CDR3 sequence: CASSLGLAGVRTGELFF. CDR3 DNA sequence: TGCGCCAGCAGCCTGGGGCTAGCGGGAGTACGCACCGGGGAGCTGTTTTTT. The rearrangement uses TRBV5-1 and TRBJ2-2, with 10 bases that match TRBD2. CDR3 length: 17 amino acids. The V gene's germline CDR1 is SGHRS and CDR2 YFSETQ. The trim removed 4 bases at V and 4 bases at J, leaving 10 bases unmatched.

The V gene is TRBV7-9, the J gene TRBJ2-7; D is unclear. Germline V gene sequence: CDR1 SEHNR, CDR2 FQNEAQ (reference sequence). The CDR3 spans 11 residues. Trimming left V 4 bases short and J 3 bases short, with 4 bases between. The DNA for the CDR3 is TGTGCCAGCAGCTCGCTCTACGAGCAGTACTTC. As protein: CASSSLYEQYF. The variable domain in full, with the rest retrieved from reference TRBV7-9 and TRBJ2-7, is DTGVSQNPRHKITKRGQNVTFRCDPISEHNRLYWYRQTLGQGPEFLTYFQNEAQLEKSRLLSDRFSAERPKGSFSTLEIQRTEQGDSAMYLCASSSLYEQYFGPGTRLTVT.

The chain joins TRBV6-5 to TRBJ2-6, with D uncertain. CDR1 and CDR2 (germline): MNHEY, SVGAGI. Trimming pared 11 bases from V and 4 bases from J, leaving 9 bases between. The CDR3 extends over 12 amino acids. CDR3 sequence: CAERPGANVLTF. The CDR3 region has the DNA TGTGCCGAACGCCCGGGGGCCAACGTCCTGACTTTC.

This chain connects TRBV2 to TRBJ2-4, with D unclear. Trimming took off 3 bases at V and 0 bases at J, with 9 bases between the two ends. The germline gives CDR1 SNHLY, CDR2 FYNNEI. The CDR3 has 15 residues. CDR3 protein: CASSEGYIAKNIQYF. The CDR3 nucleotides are TGTGCCAGCAGTGAGGGGTATATAGCCAAAAACATTCAGTACTTC.